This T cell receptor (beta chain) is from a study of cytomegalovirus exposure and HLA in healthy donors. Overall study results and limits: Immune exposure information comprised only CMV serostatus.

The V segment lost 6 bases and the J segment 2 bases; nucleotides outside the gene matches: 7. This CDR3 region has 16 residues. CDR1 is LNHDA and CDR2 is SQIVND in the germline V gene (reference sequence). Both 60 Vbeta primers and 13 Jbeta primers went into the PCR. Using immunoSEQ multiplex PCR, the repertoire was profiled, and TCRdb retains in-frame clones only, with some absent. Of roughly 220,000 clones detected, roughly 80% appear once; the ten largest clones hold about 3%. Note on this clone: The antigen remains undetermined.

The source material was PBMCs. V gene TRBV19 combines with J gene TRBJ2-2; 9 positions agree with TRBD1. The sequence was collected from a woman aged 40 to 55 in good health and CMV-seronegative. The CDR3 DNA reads TGTGCCAGTAGGTCTTTGGGACAGGGAAACACCGGGGAGCTGTTTTTT. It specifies CASRSLGQGNTGELFF.